This TCR beta chain is from a study of blood T cell repertoires in COVID-19. Those enrolled, adults aged roughly 18 to 90 years, came from under 25 US areas. The CDR3 is made up of 17 amino acids. Germline CDR1 and CDR2: SEHNR and FQNEAQ (reference sequence). V was shortened by 4 bases and J by 0 bases, with 15 bases between the two germline ends. TCRdb's copy holds only in-frame clones and misses some; the assay was immunoSEQ multiplex PCR. The data contain hundreds of thousands of clones, approximately 86% of them singletons. The TCR was taken from a woman in her thirties with acute COVID-19. Material: PBMCs or T cells enriched from blood (not recorded which). V usage is TRBV7-9 and J usage is TRBJ2-2, with a weak D call TRBD1 (6 bases). CDR3 in DNA: TGTGCCAGCAGCTCCCGTGACAGGTTTTCGAACACCGGGGAGCTGTTTTTT. It codes for CASSSRDRFSNTGELFF.